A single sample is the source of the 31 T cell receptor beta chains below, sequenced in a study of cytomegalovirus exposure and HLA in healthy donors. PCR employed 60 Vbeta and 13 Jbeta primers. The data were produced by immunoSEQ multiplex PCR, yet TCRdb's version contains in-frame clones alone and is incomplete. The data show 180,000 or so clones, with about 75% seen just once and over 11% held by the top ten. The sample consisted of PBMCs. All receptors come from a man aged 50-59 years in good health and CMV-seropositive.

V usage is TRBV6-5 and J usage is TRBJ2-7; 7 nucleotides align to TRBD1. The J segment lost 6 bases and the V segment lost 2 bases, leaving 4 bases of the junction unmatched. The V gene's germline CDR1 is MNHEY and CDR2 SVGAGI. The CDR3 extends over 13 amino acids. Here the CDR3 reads CASSYGRGFEQYV. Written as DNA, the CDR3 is TGTGCCAGCAGTTACGGCAGGGGGTTCGAGCAGTACGTC.

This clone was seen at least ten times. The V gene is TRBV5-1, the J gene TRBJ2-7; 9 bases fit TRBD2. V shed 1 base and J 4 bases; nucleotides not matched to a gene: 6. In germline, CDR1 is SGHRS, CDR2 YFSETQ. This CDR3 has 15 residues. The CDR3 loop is CASSLRPSGDYEQYV. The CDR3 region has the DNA TGCGCCAGCAGCTTGAGGCCTAGCGGGGATTACGAGCAGTACGTC.

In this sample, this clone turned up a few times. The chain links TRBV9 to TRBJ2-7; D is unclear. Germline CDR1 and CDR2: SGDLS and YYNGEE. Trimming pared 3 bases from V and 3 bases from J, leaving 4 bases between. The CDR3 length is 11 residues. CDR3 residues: CASSEYYEQYV. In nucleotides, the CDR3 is TGTGCCAGCAGCGAGTACTACGAGCAGTACGTC.

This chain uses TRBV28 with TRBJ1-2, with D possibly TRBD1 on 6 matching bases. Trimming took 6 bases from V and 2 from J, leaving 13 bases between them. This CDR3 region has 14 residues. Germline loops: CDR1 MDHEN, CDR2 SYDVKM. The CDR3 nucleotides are TGTGCCAGCAGGCGTACAGGGCAGAACTATGGCTACACCTTC. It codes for CASRRTGQNYGYTF.

This chain's CDR3 is CASSSELYEQYV. The CDR3 nucleotides read TGCGCCAGCAGCTCGGAGCTTTACGAGCAGTACGTC. The chain recombines TRBV10-1 with TRBJ2-7, with D unresolved. The CDR3 is made up of 12 amino acids. Germline CDR1 reads WNHNN; CDR2 reads SYGVQD (reference sequence). The V and J ends lost 6 bases and 4 bases respectively, with 10 bases between them.

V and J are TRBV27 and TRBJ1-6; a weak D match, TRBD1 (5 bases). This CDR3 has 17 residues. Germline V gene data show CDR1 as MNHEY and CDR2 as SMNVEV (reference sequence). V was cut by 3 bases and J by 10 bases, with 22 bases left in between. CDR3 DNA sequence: TGTGCCAGCAGTTTCTCGAACCGGGCCACAGGTCGGTCACCCCTCCACTTT. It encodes CASSFSNRATGRSPLHF.

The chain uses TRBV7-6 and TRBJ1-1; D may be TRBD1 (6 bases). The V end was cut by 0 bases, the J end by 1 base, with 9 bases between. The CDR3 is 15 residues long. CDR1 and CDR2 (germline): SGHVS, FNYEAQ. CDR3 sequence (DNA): TGTGCCAGCAGCTTAGCGCTGGGGGCGAACACTGAAGCTTTCTTT. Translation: CASSLALGANTEAFF.

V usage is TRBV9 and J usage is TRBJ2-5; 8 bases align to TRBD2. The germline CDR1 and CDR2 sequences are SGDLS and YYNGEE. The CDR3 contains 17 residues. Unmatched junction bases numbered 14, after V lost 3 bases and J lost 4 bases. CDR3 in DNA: TGTGCCAGCAGCGCGACTTACGGACGGGAGGGGAGAGAGACCCAGTACTTC. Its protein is CASSATYGREGRETQYF.

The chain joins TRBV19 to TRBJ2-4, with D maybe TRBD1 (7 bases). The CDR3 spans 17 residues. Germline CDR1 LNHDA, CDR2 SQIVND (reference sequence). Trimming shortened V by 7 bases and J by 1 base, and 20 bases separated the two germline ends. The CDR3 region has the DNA TGTGCCAGTACTTCAGGAGGGACAGTGGGGGCCAAAAACATTCAGTACTTC. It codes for CASTSGGTVGAKNIQYF.

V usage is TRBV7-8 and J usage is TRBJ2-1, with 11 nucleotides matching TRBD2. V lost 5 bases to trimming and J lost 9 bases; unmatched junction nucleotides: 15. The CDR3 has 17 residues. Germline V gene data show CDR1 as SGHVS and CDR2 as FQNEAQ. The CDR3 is CASSSSRLAGGKVEQFF. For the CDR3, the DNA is TGTGCCAGCAGCAGCTCCCGGCTAGCGGGGGGAAAGGTTGAGCAGTTCTTC.

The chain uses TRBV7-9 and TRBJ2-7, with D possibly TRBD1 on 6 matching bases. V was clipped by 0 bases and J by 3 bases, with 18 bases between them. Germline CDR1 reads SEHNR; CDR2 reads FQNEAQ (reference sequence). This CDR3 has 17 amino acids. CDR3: CASSLATAGAENYEQYF. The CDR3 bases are TGTGCCAGCAGCTTAGCGACCGCAGGGGCGGAAAACTACGAGCAGTACTTC.

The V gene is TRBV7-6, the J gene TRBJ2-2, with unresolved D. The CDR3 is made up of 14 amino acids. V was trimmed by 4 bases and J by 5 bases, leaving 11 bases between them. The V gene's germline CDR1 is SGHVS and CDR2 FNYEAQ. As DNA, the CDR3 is TGTGCCAGCAGCTATAACGTGAGGACCGGGGAGCTGTTTTTT. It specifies CASSYNVRTGELFF.

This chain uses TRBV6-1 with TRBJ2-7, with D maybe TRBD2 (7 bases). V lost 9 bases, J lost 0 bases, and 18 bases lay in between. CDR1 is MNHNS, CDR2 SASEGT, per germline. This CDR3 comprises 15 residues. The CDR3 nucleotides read TGTGCCAGTGCGACCGGGGGGCCCTACTCCTACGAGCAGTACGTC. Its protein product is CASATGGPYSYEQYV.

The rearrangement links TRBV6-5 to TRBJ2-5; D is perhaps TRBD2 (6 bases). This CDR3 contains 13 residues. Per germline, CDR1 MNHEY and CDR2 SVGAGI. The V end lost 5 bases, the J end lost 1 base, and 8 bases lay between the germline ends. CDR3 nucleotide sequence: TGTGCCAGCAGTCGGACTATCCAAGAGACCCAGTACTTC. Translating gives CASSRTIQETQYF.

The CDR3 reads CASSLGSSYNEQFF. DNA of the CDR3: TGTGCCAGCAGCTTGGGGAGCTCCTACAATGAGCAGTTCTTC. The J gene is TRBJ2-1, the V gene TRBV7-6; the D gene is possibly TRBD2 (5 bases). The ends were cut back, 3 bases at V and 0 bases at J, with 6 bases in the middle. The CDR3 length is 14 residues. Germline V gene sequence: CDR1 SGHVS, CDR2 FNYEAQ. Full variable domain (missing parts from reference TRBV7-6 and TRBJ2-1): GAGVSQSPRYKVTKRGQDVALRCDPISGHVSLYWYRQALGQGPEFLTYFNYEAQQDKSGLPNDRFSAERPEGSISTLTIQRTEQRDSAMYRCASSLGSSYNEQFFGPGTRLTVL.

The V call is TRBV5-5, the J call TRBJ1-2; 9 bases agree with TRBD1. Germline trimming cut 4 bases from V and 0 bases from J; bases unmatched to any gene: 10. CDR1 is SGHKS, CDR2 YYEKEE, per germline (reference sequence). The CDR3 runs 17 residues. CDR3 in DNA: TGTGCCAGCAGCGCAGAACCGGGACAGGGAACTAACTATGGCTACACCTTC. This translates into CASSAEPGQGTNYGYTF. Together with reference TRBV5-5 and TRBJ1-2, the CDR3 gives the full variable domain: DAGVTQSPTHLIKTRGQQVTLRCSPISGHKSVSWYQQVLGQGPQFIFQYYEKEERGRGNFPDRFSARQFPNYSSELNVNALLLGDSALYLCASSAEPGQGTNYGYTFGSGTRLTVV.

The CDR3 DNA is TGTGCCAGCAGCTTGGGTACTAGCGGGGGGGCCTCCTACAATGAGCAGTTCTTC. Its translation: CASSLGTSGGASYNEQFF. The chain has TRBV5-6 and TRBJ2-1; 13 bases agree with TRBD2. The ends lost 0 bases at V and 0 bases at J; junction bases unmatched: 3. Germline CDR1 reads SGHDT; CDR2 reads YYEEEE. The CDR3 sequence is 18 residues long.

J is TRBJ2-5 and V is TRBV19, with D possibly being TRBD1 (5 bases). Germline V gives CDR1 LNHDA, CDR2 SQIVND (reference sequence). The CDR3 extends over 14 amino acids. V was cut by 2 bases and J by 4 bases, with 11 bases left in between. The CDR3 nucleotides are TGTGCCAGTAGTATATCAGGGTTTCGAGAGACCCAGTACTTC. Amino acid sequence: CASSISGFRETQYF.

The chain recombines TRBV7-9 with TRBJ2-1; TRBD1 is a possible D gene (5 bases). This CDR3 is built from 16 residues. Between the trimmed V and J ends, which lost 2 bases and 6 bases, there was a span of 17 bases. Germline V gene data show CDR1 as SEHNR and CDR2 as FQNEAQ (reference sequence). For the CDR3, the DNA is TGTGCCAGCAGCTTACGGGTTGGCAGGGTGGGCAATGAGCAGTTCTTC. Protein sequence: CASSLRVGRVGNEQFF.

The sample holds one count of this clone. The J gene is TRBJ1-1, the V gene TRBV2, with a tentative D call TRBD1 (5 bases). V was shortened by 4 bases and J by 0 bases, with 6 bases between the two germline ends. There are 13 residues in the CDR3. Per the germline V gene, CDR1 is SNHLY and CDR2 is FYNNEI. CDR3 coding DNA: TGTGCCAGCAGTGGACAGATGAACACTGAAGCTTTCTTT. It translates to CASSGQMNTEAFF.

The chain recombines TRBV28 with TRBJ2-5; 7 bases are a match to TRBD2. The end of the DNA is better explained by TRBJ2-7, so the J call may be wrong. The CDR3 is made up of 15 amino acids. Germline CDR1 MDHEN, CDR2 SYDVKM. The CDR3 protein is CASSDSSGPAYEQYF. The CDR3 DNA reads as TGTGCCAGCAGTGACTCTAGCGGACCCGCCTACGAGCAGTACTTC.

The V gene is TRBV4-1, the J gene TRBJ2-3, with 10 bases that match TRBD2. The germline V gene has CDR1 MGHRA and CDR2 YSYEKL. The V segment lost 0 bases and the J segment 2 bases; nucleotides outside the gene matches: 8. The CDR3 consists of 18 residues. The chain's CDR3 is CASSQDGSLAGVTDTQYF. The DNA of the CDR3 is TGCGCCAGCAGCCAAGATGGGAGCCTAGCGGGGGTCACAGATACGCAGTATTTT.

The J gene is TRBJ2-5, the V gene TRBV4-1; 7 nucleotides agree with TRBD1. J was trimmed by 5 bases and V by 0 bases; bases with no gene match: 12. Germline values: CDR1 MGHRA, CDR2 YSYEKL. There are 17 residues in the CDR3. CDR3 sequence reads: CASSQDGQGVGYETQYF. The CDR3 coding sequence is TGCGCCAGCAGCCAAGATGGGCAGGGGGTAGGGTATGAGACCCAGTACTTC.

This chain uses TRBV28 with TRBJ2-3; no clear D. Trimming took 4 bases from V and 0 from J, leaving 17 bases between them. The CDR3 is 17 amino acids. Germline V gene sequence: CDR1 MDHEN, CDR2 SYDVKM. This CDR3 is CASSSLNYGLSTDTQYF. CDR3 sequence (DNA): TGTGCCAGCAGTTCTTTAAACTACGGTCTTAGCACAGATACGCAGTATTTT.

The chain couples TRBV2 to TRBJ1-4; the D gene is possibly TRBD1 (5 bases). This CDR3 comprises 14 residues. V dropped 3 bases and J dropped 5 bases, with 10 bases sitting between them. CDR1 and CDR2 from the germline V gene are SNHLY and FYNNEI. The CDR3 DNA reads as TGTGCCAGCAGTGACGGGCAGGGAAATGAAAAACTGTTTTTT. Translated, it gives CASSDGQGNEKLFF.

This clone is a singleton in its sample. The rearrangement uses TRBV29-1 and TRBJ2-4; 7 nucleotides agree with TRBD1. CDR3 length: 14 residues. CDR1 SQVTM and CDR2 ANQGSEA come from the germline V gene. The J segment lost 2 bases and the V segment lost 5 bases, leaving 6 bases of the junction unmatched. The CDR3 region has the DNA TGCAGCGTTCGGGACAGCAGTACCAAAAACATTCAGTACTTC. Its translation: CSVRDSSTKNIQYF.

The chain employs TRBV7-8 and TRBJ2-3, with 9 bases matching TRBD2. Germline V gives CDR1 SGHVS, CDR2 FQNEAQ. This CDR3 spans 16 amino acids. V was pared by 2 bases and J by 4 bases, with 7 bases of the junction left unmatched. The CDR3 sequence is CASSLILRGGADTQYF. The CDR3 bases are TGTGCCAGCAGCTTAATTTTGCGGGGGGGCGCAGATACGCAGTATTTT.

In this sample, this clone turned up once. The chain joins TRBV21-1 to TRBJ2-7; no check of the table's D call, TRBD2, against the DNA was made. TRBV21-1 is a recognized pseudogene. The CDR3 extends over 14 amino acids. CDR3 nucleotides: TGTGCCAGCAGCAAACCGCAGCCGGGGAGAGAGCAGTACTTC. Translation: CASSKPQPGREQYF.

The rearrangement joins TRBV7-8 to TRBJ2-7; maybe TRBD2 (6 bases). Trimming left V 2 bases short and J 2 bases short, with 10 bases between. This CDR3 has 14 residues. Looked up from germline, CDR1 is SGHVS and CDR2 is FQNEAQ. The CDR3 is CASSLRGGTYEQYV. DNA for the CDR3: TGTGCCAGCAGCTTAAGAGGAGGGACCTACGAGCAGTACGTC.

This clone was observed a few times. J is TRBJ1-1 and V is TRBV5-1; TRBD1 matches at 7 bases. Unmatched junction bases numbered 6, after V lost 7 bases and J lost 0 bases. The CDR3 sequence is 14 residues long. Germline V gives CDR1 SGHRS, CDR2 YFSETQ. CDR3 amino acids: CASGKGQLNTEAFF. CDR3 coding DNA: TGCGCCAGCGGGAAGGGACAGTTGAACACTGAAGCTTTCTTT.

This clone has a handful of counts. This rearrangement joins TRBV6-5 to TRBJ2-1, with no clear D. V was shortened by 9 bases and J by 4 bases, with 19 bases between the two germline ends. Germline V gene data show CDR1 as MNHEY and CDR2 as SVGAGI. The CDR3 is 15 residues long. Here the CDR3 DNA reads TGTGCCAGTTTCCCTATAAATGGAGTATACAATGAGCAGTTCTTC. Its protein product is CASFPINGVYNEQFF.